These 27 T cell receptor beta chains were sequenced from one sample in a study of shared clonotypes between healthy human individuals. TCRdb keeps only in-frame clones here, not all; method: immunoSEQ multiplex PCR. The sample includes about 1,500,000 clones, roughly 97% of them seen just once. Material for sequencing was naive CD4+ T cells sorted from blood. Sample subset: CD45RA+ positively selected. These receptors were taken from a young man in good health.

V and J are TRBV28 and TRBJ1-4; D remains ambiguous. The length of the CDR3 is 16 residues. Germline V lookup: CDR1 MDHEN, CDR2 SYDVKM. The V and J ends lost 8 bases and 3 bases respectively, with 19 bases between them. The CDR3 reads CASAPISGGSNEKLFF. CDR3 nucleotide sequence: TGTGCCAGCGCTCCTATCAGTGGTGGGTCTAATGAAAAACTGTTTTTT.

The CDR3 here is CASSASGLEQETQYF. Written as DNA, the CDR3 is TGTGCCAGCAGCGCTAGTGGGCTTGAGCAAGAGACCCAGTACTTC. The chain links TRBV9 to TRBJ2-5, with no clear D. Per the germline V gene, CDR1 is SGDLS and CDR2 is YYNGEE. The CDR3 contains 15 residues. Between the trimmed V and J ends, which lost 3 bases and 2 bases, there was a span of 14 bases. Filled out from reference TRBV9 and TRBJ2-5, the complete variable domain reads DSGVTQTPKHLITATGQRVTLRCSPRSGDLSVYWYQQSLDQGLQFLIQYYNGEERAKGNILERFSAQQFPDLHSELNLSSLELGDSALYFCASSASGLEQETQYFGPGTRLLVL.

The CDR3 loop is CASNLFPTRTDTQYF. The CDR3 DNA reads as TGTGCCAGCAACCTTTTCCCTACTCGCACAGATACGCAGTATTTT. This rearrangement joins TRBV6-5 to TRBJ2-3, with unresolved D. V was pared by 7 bases and J by 1 base, with 15 bases between. The V gene's germline CDR1 is MNHEY and CDR2 SVGAGI. The CDR3 length is 15 residues.

V usage is TRBV5-4 and J usage is TRBJ2-7; 11 positions match TRBD2. Trimming removed 4 bases from V and 0 bases from J; junction bases left unmatched: 15. Germline CDR1 is SGHNT and CDR2 is YYREEE (reference sequence). The CDR3 runs to 19 residues. As DNA, the CDR3 is TGTGCCAGCAGCCCCGGTGGTAGCGGGAGGGGGCTAGGCTCCTACGAGCAGTACTTC. Its translation is CASSPGGSGRGLGSYEQYF.

The V gene is TRBV7-9, the J gene TRBJ2-7; D is possibly TRBD2 (5 bases). This CDR3 is 15 amino acids long. Trimming cost V 3 bases and J 0 bases, with 12 bases left between them. Germline V gene lookup returns CDR1 SEHNR and CDR2 FQNEAQ (reference sequence). The CDR3 region is CASSLRGLSSYEQYF. CDR3 coding DNA: TGTGCCAGCAGCTTGCGCGGGTTAAGCTCCTACGAGCAGTACTTC.

The rearrangement joins TRBV5-4 to TRBJ2-5; 8 bases align to TRBD2. The CDR3 length is 14 residues. Germline trimming cut 4 bases from V and 5 bases from J; bases unmatched to any gene: 7. Germline CDR1 SGHNT, CDR2 YYREEE (reference sequence). The CDR3 loop is CASSRWTSRETQYF. The DNA for the CDR3 is TGTGCCAGCAGCCGCTGGACTAGCCGGGAGACCCAGTACTTC.

Remarks on this clone: The sample carries other DNA sequences with the same CDR3. The chain is built from TRBV30 and TRBJ2-1; 8 bases map to TRBD2. The CDR3 is 15 residues long. CDR1 is GTSNPN and CDR2 is SVGIG in the germline V gene (reference sequence). V was clipped by 0 bases and J by 4 bases; unmatched bases: 5. For the CDR3, the DNA is TGTGCCTGGAGTGTACTAAGCGGGAGTTACAATGAGCAGTTCTTC. This encodes CAWSVLSGSYNEQFF. Using reference TRBV30 and TRBJ2-1 for the parts outside the CDR3, the full variable domain is SQTIHQWPATLVQPVGSPLSLECTVEGTSNPNLYWYRQAAGRGLQLLFYSVGIGQISSEVPQNLSASRPQDRQFILSSKKLLLSDSGFYLCAWSVLSGSYNEQFFGPGTRLTVL.

The CDR3 DNA sequence: TGTGCCAGCAGCTTAGATACAGGGTATGAGCAGTTCTTC. Amino acid sequence: CASSLDTGYEQFF. The rearrangement joins TRBV11-3 to TRBJ2-1; the D gene is possibly TRBD1 (6 bases). This CDR3 spans 13 amino acids. Germline CDR1 SGHNT, CDR2 YENEEA. Deletions cut 0 bases from V and 8 bases from J, with 8 bases between.

V and J are TRBV5-1 and TRBJ1-3, with D maybe TRBD1 (5 bases). V lost 2 bases and J 0 bases, leaving 9 bases between the germline ends. The V gene's germline CDR1 is SGHRS and CDR2 YFSETQ. The CDR3 spans 15 residues. The CDR3 loop is CASSFDGGSGNTIYF. DNA for the CDR3: TGCGCCAGCAGCTTTGACGGGGGCTCTGGAAACACCATATATTTT. Looking up the rest from reference TRBV5-1 and TRBJ1-3 gives the full variable domain: KAGVTQTPRYLIKTRGQQVTLSCSPISGHRSVSWYQQTPGQGLQFLFEYFSETQRNKGNFPGRFSGRQFSNSRSEMNVSTLELGDSALYLCASSFDGGSGNTIYFGEGSWLTVV.

This chain uses TRBV11-2 with TRBJ1-4; TRBD1 aligns across 10 bases. The V segment lost 4 bases and the J segment 10 bases; nucleotides outside the gene matches: 9. This CDR3 has 15 residues. Germline V lookup: CDR1 SGHAT, CDR2 FQNNGV. CDR3 loop: CASSSPGQGHGKLFF. The CDR3 DNA is TGTGCCAGCAGCTCGCCGGGACAGGGGCATGGAAAACTGTTTTTT.

This rearrangement joins TRBV5-6 to TRBJ2-5, with D tentatively TRBD1 or TRBD2 (6 bases each). Trimming took off 2 bases at V and 8 bases at J, with 19 bases between the two ends. Germline CDR1 reads SGHDT; CDR2 reads YYEEEE. The CDR3 consists of 15 residues. CDR3 sequence reads: CASSFVPGGGLTQYF. The CDR3 DNA follows: TGTGCCAGCAGCTTCGTCCCCGGGGGCGGGCTAACCCAGTACTTC.

This chain connects TRBV6-1 to TRBJ1-2; 7 bases are shared with TRBD1. V lost 5 bases, J lost 4 bases, and 7 bases stayed unmatched. Germline V CDR1 and CDR2: MNHNS, SASEGT. The CDR3 runs to 14 residues. CDR3 DNA: TGTGCCAGCAGTCTCCGACAGGGAGGCTATGGCTACACCTTC. Translated, it gives CASSLRQGGYGYTF.

About this clone: One end of the junction varies from germline; a read error may be responsible. The chain links TRBV9 to TRBJ2-5; TRBD1 is a possible D gene (5 bases). In germline, CDR1 is SGDLS, CDR2 YYNGEE. The CDR3 totals 14 residues. CDR3 sequence reads: CASSVGVDGETQYF. DNA for the CDR3: TGTGCCAGCAGTGTAGGGGTAGATGGAGAGACCCAGTACTTC.

In DNA, the CDR3 is TGTGCCAGCAGCTCGGCCGGGACTTCCTACGAGCAGTACTTC. It specifies CASSSAGTSYEQYF. The gene calls are TRBV7-2 and TRBJ2-7, with D maybe TRBD2 (6 bases). The germline V and J ends were trimmed by 4 bases and 1 base, with 11 bases remaining between them. Germline V gives CDR1 SGHTA, CDR2 FQGNSA. The CDR3 is 14 amino acids.

Turning to this clone: The sample holds other DNA sequences that translate to the same CDR3. This chain uses TRBV9 with TRBJ1-1; TRBD1 matches at 7 bases. CDR3 size: 14 residues. Looked up from germline, CDR1 is SGDLS and CDR2 is YYNGEE. V lost 0 bases, J lost 3 bases, and 2 bases stayed unmatched. CDR3: CASSVDRGHTEAFF. The CDR3 DNA reads TGTGCCAGCAGCGTAGACAGGGGTCACACTGAAGCTTTCTTT.

The J gene is TRBJ2-2, the V gene TRBV5-6; D not resolved. This CDR3 has 19 residues. V lost 1 base, J lost 4 bases, and 23 bases lay in between. Per the germline V gene, CDR1 is SGHDT and CDR2 is YYEEEE. This chain's CDR3 is CASSLNYRVVSVRTGELFF. Written as DNA, the CDR3 is TGTGCCAGCAGCTTGAACTATCGGGTTGTATCGGTCCGCACCGGGGAGCTGTTTTTT.

This chain uses TRBV11-2 with TRBJ2-2; D gene ambiguous. V lost 0 bases to trimming and J lost 1 base, with 6 bases between them. The CDR3 contains 15 residues. From germline, CDR1 is SGHAT and CDR2 FQNNGV. The CDR3 DNA follows: TGTGCCAGCAGCTTAGATCCCCGGAACACCGGGGAGCTGTTTTTT. Protein product: CASSLDPRNTGELFF.

The gene calls are TRBV25-1 and TRBJ2-5; possible D gene TRBD2, 5 bases. The germline gives CDR1 MGHDK, CDR2 SYGVNS. This CDR3 contains 13 residues. The germline V and J ends were trimmed by 1 base and 4 bases, with 7 bases remaining between them. CDR3 coding DNA: TGTGCCAGCAGTGAATGGGCGGGAGAGACCCAGTACTTC. Translating it yields CASSEWAGETQYF.

The chain carries TRBV14 and TRBJ2-7; a possible D gene is TRBD2 (7 bases). V was pared by 1 base and J by 5 bases, with 9 bases between. This CDR3 comprises 13 residues. Germline CDR1 is SGHDN and CDR2 is FVKESK. CDR3 region: CASSQAGGNEQYF. The CDR3 DNA is TGTGCCAGCAGCCAAGCGGGGGGCAACGAGCAGTACTTC.

CDR3 sequence reads: CASSPDLGATEAFF. The DNA of the CDR3 is TGTGCCAGCTCACCAGATCTGGGTGCGACTGAAGCTTTCTTT. The chain has TRBV18 and TRBJ1-1, with D unclear. Looked up from germline, CDR1 is KGHSH and CDR2 is LQKENI. The CDR3 covers 14 residues. Trimming shortened V by 2 bases and J by 5 bases, and 12 bases separated the two germline ends.

The chain combines TRBV18 with TRBJ2-6, with unresolved D. Trimming stripped 8 bases from V and 4 bases from J, with 12 bases between. Germline V gene lookup returns CDR1 KGHSH and CDR2 LQKENI. The CDR3 is made up of 14 amino acids. The CDR3 nucleotides read TGTGCCAGCCACCTGGGGTTGGGGGCCAACGTCCTGACTTTC. This codes for CASHLGLGANVLTF.

This sequence joins TRBV28 and TRBJ2-1; TRBD2 agrees at 7 bases. Looked up from germline, CDR1 is MDHEN and CDR2 is SYDVKM. The CDR3 covers 16 residues. The V and J ends lost 2 bases and 5 bases, in that order; junction bases with no gene match: 9. CDR3 amino acids: CASSLRAGGGDNEQFF. The CDR3 bases are TGTGCCAGCAGTTTACGGGCAGGTGGGGGGGACAATGAGCAGTTCTTC.

The V and J genes are TRBV5-1 and TRBJ2-7, with D perhaps matching TRBD2 (5 bases). Germline V CDR1 and CDR2: SGHRS, YFSETQ. Trimming took off 5 bases at V and 0 bases at J, with 12 bases between the two ends. The CDR3 has 14 residues. The CDR3 nucleotides read TGCGCCAGCAGAAAGGAGCGGTCCTCCTACGAGCAGTACTTC. It translates to CASRKERSSYEQYF.

The chain employs TRBV19 and TRBJ2-7, with 11 bases lining up with TRBD2. The germline V gene has CDR1 LNHDA and CDR2 SQIVND (reference sequence). V lost 3 bases and J lost 2; bases outside the gene matches: 0. The CDR3 covers 14 residues. CDR3: CASSMTSGTYEQYF. The CDR3, as DNA: TGTGCCAGTAGTATGACTAGCGGGACCTACGAGCAGTACTTC.

The chain combines TRBV19 with TRBJ2-1; D possibly matches TRBD1 or TRBD2 (5 bases each). Per germline, CDR1 LNHDA and CDR2 SQIVND (reference sequence). The CDR3 totals 15 residues. Trimming removed 7 bases from V and 0 bases from J, with 13 bases in between. DNA for the CDR3: TGTGCCAGTAAAAGGGCAGGGAGCTCCTACAATGAGCAGTTCTTC. Translated, it gives CASKRAGSSYNEQFF.

This rearrangement joins TRBV7-2 to TRBJ2-7; D is uncertain. The germline V gene has CDR1 SGHTA and CDR2 FQGNSA. The CDR3 extends over 14 amino acids. V was shortened by 5 bases and J by 1 base, with 12 bases between the two germline ends. The CDR3 sequence: CASSQSKGSYEQYF. CDR3 nucleotide sequence: TGTGCCAGCAGCCAATCGAAAGGATCCTACGAGCAGTACTTC.

The chain carries TRBV28 and TRBJ2-7; tentative D call: TRBD2 (6 bases). Trimming removed 3 bases at V and 5 bases at J, with 17 bases between. The germline CDR1 and CDR2 sequences are MDHEN and SYDVKM. This CDR3 spans 15 amino acids. As DNA, the CDR3 is TGTGCCAGCAGTTTTATCGGGGGTGGCGGGGACGAGCAGTACTTC. Its translation: CASSFIGGGGDEQYF.